Below are 11 T cell receptor beta chains sequenced from a single sample in a study of T cell responses to AZD1222 COVID-19 vaccine. TCRdb's table, derived via immunoSEQ multiplex PCR, lists solely in-frame clones and lacks some. In the table there are roughly 70,000 clones, about 93% of which are singletons. Sequenced material: peripheral blood, taken 28 days after the second dose of the MenACWY control vaccine. The receptors here all came from an adult who received the MenACWY meningococcal vaccine as a control.

The gene calls are TRBV5-1 and TRBJ1-4, with a tentative D call TRBD1 (5 bases). The CDR3 sequence is 14 residues long. Trimming cost V 6 bases and J 5 bases, with 14 bases left between them. CDR1 SGHRS and CDR2 YFSETQ come from the germline V gene. The CDR3 is CASMEGRGNEKLFF. In nucleotides, the CDR3 is TGCGCCAGCATGGAGGGACGGGGCAATGAAAAACTGTTTTTT.

The chain uses TRBV12-3 or TRBV12-4 and TRBJ1-2, with D possibly TRBD1 on 5 matching bases. Trimming removed 3 bases at V and 7 bases at J, with 12 bases between. This CDR3 region has 13 residues. The CDR3: CASSFGFRGGYTF. DNA of the CDR3: TGTGCCAGCAGTTTTGGTTTTAGGGGTGGCTACACCTTC.

The V gene is TRBV4-3, the J gene TRBJ1-2; 7 bases line up with TRBD1. Germline V gene lookup returns CDR1 LGHNA and CDR2 YSLEER. V lost 0 bases and J lost 7; bases outside the gene matches: 5. This CDR3 is 14 amino acids long. The CDR3 reads CASSQDGQVFGYTF. As DNA, the CDR3 is TGCGCCAGCAGCCAAGACGGACAGGTCTTTGGCTACACCTTC.

This CDR3 is CASSWGPAGTYEQYF. The CDR3, as DNA: TGTGCCAGTAGTTGGGGACCCGCCGGGACCTACGAGCAGTACTTC. The V gene is TRBV19, the J gene TRBJ2-7; either TRBD1 or TRBD2 may fit D (5 bases each). Deletions cut 5 bases from V and 2 bases from J, with 16 bases between. Germline lookup yields CDR1 LNHDA and CDR2 SQIVND (reference sequence). The CDR3 contains 15 residues.

The V call is TRBV4-3, the J call TRBJ1-1, with a possible D match to TRBD1 (5 bases). The CDR3 has 16 residues. Germline loops: CDR1 LGHNA, CDR2 YSLEER. V dropped 1 base and J dropped 0 bases, with 12 bases sitting between them. Here the CDR3 reads CASSQATGGMNTEAFF. CDR3 sequence (DNA): TGCGCCAGCAGCCAAGCGACGGGGGGAATGAACACTGAAGCTTTCTTT.

The rearrangement links TRBV3-1 (or the pseudogene TRBV3-2) to TRBJ2-7; a possible D gene is TRBD2 (5 bases). CDR1 and CDR2 from the germline V gene are LGHDT and YNNKEL (reference sequence). Trimming took 0 bases from V and 2 from J, leaving 5 bases between them. The CDR3 length is 13 residues. The chain's CDR3 is CASSQEAAYEQYF. In DNA, the CDR3 is TGTGCCAGCAGCCAAGAAGCGGCCTACGAGCAGTACTTC.

The J gene is TRBJ2-5, the V gene TRBV28; TRBD1 agrees at 9 bases. Germline lookup yields CDR1 MDHEN and CDR2 SYDVKM. The CDR3 runs 14 residues. V dropped 6 bases and J dropped 2; count of bases not matched to a gene: 4. In nucleotides, the CDR3 is TGTGCCAGCAGGCTGACAGGGGGGCAAGAGACCCAGTACTTC. It encodes CASRLTGGQETQYF.

V gene TRBV30 combines with J gene TRBJ1-1; the D is unclear. The CDR3 extends over 12 amino acids. V lost 2 bases and J 1 base, leaving 5 bases between the germline ends. From germline, CDR1 is GTSNPN and CDR2 SVGIG (reference sequence). The CDR3, as DNA: TGTGCCTGGAGTCCACGGAACACTGAAGCTTTCTTT. Translating gives CAWSPRNTEAFF.

The chain carries TRBV5-5 and TRBJ1-1, with D uncertain. V was shortened by 2 bases and J by 1 base, with 6 bases between the two germline ends. From germline, CDR1 is SGHKS and CDR2 YYEKEE (reference sequence). CDR3 length: 13 amino acids. CDR3 protein: CASSFGRNTEAFF. Written as DNA, the CDR3 is TGTGCCAGCAGCTTTGGCAGGAACACTGAAGCTTTCTTT.

The rearrangement links TRBV19 to TRBJ2-4; D not certain. Germline V gene data show CDR1 as LNHDA and CDR2 as SQIVND (reference sequence). This CDR3 is built from 16 residues. V shed 5 bases and J shed 0 bases, with 14 bases lying between them. Written as DNA, the CDR3 is TGTGCCAGTAGTTTGGCCGGAAAGCTAGCCAAAAACATTCAGTACTTC. Translated, it gives CASSLAGKLAKNIQYF.

The chain employs TRBV29-1 and TRBJ1-4; D is undetermined. This CDR3 comprises 15 residues. CDR1 and CDR2 from the germline V gene are SQVTM and ANQGSEA. Trimming took 7 bases from V and 0 from J, leaving 15 bases between them. The CDR3 reads CSALARPATNEKLFF. Here the CDR3 DNA reads TGCAGCGCCCTCGCCCGCCCCGCAACTAATGAAAAACTGTTTTTT.